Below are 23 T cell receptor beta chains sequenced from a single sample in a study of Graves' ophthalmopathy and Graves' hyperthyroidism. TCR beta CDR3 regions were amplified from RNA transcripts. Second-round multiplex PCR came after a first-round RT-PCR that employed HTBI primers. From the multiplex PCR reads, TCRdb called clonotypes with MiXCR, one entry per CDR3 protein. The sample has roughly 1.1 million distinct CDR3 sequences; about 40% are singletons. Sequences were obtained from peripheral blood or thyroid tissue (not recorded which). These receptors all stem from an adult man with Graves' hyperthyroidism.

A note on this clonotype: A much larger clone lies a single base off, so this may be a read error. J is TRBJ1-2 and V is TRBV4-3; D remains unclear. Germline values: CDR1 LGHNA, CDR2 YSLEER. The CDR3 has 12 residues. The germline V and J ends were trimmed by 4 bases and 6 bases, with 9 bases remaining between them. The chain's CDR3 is CASSRDTDGYTF. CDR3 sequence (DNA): TGCGCCAGCAGCCGAGATACCGATGGCTACACCTTC.

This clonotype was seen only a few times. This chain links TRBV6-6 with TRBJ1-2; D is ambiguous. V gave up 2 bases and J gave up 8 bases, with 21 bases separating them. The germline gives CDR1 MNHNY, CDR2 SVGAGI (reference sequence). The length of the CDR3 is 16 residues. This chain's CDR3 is CASSYPGGTLERGYTF. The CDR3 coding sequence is TGTGCCAGCAGTTACCCGGGAGGTACCTTAGAACGGGGCTACACCTTC.

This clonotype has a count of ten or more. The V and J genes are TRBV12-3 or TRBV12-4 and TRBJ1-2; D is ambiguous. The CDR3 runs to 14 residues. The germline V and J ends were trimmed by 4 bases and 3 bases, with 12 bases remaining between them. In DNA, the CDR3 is TGTGCCAGCAGTTCTATATTAGTTGACTATGGCTACACCTTC. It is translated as CASSSILVDYGYTF.

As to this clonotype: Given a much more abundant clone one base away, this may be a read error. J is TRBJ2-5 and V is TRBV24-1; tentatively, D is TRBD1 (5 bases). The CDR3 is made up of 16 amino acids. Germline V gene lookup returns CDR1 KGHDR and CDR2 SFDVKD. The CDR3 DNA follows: TGTGCCACCGGTGATCGAAAAGGGGTACGGCAAGAGACCCAGTACTTC. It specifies CATGDRKGVRQETQYF.

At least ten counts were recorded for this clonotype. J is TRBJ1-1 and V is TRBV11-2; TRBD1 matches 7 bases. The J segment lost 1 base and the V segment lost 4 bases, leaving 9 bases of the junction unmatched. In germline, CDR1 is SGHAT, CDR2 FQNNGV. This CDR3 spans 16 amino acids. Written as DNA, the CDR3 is TGTGCCAGCAGCTCACAGACAGGGAGGGGGAACACTGAAGCTTTCTTT. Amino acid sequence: CASSSQTGRGNTEAFF.

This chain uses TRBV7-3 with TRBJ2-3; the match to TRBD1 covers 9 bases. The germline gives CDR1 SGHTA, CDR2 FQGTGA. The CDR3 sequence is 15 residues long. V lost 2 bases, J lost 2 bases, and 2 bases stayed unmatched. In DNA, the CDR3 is TGTGCCAGCAGCTTAGGGACAGGGAACACAGATACGCAGTATTTT. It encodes CASSLGTGNTDTQYF.

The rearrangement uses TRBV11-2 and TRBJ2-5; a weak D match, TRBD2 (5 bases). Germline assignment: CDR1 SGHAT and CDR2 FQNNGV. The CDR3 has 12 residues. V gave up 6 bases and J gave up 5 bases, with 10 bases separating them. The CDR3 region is CASSWKRETQYF. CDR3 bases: TGTGCCAGCAGTTGGAAGCGGGAGACCCAGTACTTC.

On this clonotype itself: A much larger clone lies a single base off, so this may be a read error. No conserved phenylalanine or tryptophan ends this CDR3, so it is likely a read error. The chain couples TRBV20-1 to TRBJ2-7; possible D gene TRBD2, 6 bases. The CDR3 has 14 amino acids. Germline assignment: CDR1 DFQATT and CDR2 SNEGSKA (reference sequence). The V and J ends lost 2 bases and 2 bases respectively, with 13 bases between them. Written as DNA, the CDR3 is TGCAGTGCTAGATCAACCGGGGGTACCTACGAGCAGTACCTC. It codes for CSARSTGGTYEQYL.

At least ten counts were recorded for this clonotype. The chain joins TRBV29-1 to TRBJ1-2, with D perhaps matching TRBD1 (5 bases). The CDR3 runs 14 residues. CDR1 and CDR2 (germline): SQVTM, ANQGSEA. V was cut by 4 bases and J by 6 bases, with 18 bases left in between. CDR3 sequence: CSVGSQGAVDGYTF. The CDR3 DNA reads TGCAGCGTTGGTAGTCAGGGAGCTGTTGATGGCTACACCTTC.

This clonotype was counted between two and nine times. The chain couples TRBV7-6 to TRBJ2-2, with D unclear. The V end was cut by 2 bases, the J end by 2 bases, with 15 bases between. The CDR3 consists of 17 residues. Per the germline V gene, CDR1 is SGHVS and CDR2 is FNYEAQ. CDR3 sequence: CASSLSPILRNTGELFF. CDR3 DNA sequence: TGTGCCAGCAGCTTAAGCCCCATTCTCAGAAACACCGGGGAGCTGTTTTTT.

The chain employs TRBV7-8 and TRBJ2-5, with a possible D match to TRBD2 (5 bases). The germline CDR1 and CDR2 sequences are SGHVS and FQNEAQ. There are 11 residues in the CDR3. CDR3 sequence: CDPGWEETQYF. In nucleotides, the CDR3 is TGTGACCCGGGGTGGGAGGAGACCCAGTACTTC.

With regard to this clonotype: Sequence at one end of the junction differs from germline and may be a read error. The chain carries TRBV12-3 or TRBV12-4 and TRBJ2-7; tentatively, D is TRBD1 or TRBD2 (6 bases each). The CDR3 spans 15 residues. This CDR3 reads CASSLGRTEKNGQYF. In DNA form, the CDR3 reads TGTGCCAGCAGCTTAGGGAGGACAGAAAAGAACGGGCAGTACTTC.

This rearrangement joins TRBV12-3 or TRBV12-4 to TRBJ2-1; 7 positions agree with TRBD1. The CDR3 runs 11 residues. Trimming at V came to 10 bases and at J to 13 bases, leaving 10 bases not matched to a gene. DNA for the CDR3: TGTGCCACCAGGGACAGTCGATTTCAGTTCTTC. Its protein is CATRDSRFQFF.

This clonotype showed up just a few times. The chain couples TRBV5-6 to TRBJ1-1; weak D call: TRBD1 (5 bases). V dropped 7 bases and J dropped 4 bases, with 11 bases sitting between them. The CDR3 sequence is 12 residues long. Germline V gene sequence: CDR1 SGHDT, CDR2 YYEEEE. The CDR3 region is CASGGFGTEAFF. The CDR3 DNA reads TGTGCCAGCGGGGGATTCGGCACTGAAGCTTTCTTT.

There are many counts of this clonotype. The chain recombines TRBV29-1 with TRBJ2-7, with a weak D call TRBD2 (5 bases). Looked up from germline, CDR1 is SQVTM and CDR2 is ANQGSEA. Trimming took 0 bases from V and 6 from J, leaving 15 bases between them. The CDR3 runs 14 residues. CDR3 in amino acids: CSVEEFRPRAEQYF. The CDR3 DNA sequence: TGCAGCGTTGAAGAGTTCAGGCCGAGGGCCGAGCAGTACTTC.

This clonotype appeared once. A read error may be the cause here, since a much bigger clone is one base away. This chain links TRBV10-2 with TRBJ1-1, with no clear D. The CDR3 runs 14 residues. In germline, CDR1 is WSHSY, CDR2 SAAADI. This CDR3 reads CASSPIGWNTETFF. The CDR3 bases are TGTGCCAGCAGCCCCATAGGGTGGAACACTGAAACTTTCTTT.

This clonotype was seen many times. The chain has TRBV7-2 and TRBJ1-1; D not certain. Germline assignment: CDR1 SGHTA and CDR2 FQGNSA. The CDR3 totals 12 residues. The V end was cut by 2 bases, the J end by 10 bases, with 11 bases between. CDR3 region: CASSLRDVAAFF. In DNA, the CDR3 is TGTGCCAGCAGCTTAAGAGATGTGGCAGCTTTCTTT.

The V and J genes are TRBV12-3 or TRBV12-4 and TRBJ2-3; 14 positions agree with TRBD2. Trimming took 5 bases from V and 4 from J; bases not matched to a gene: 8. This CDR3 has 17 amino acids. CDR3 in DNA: TGTGCCAGCAGTCCTAAAGGGACTAGCGGGGGAGCAGATACGCAGTATTTT. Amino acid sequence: CASSPKGTSGGADTQYF.

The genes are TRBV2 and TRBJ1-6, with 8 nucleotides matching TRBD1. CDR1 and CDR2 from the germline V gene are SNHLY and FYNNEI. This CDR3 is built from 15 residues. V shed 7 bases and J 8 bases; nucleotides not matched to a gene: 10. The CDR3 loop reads CASTNRGTGYSPLHF. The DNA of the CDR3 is TGTGCCAGCACCAACAGGGGGACAGGATATTCACCCCTCCACTTT. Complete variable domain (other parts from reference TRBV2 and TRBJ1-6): EPEVTQTPSHQVTQMGQEVILRCVPISNHLYFYWYRQILGQKVEFLVSFYNNEISEKSEIFDDQFSVERPDGSNFTLKIRSTKLEDSAMYFCASTNRGTGYSPLHFGNGTRLTVT.

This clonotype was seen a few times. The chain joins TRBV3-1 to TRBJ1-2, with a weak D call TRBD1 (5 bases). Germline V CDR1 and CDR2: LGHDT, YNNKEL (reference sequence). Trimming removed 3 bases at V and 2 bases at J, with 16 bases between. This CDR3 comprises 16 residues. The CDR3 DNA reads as TGTGCCAGCAGCCATTGGGCTACGAGGGGCAACTATGGCTACACCTTC. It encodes CASSHWATRGNYGYTF.

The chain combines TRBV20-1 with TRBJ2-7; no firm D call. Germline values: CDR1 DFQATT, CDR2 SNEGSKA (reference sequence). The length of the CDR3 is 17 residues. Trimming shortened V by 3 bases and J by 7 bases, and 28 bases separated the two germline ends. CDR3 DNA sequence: TGCAGTGCTAGTTCTCAGGAAGGCCAAAATTCCAATGCAGAGCAGTACTTC. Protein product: CSASSQEGQNSNAEQYF.

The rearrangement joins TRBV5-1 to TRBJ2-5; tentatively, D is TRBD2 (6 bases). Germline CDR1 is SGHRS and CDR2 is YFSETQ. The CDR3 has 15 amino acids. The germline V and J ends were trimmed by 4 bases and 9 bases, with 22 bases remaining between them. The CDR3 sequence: CASSVDDAGMAAQYF. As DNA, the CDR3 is TGCGCCAGCAGCGTTGACGACGCGGGGATGGCGGCCCAGTACTTC. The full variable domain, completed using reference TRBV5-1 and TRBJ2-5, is KAGVTQTPRYLIKTRGQQVTLSCSPISGHRSVSWYQQTPGQGLQFLFEYFSETQRNKGNFPGRFSGRQFSNSRSEMNVSTLELGDSALYLCASSVDDAGMAAQYFGPGTRLLVL.

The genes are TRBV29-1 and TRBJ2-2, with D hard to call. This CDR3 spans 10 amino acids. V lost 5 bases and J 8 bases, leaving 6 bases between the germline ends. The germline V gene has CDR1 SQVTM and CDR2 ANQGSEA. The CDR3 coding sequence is TGCAGCGTTTTGGCGGGGGAGCTGTTTTTT. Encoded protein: CSVLAGELFF.